This TCR beta chain was recorded in a study of shared clonotypes between healthy human individuals. Study context: With ages of 18 to 49, the donors were a couple of women and three men.

This CDR3 contains 13 residues. CDR1 and CDR2 (germline): KGHSY, FQNENV. Trimming took 2 bases from V and 2 from J, leaving 4 bases between them. Using immunoSEQ multiplex PCR, the repertoire was profiled, and TCRdb retains in-frame clones only, with some absent. The sample shows over 850,000 clones, 75% to 85% of them seen only once. Splitting of CD4+ cells produced CD45RA+ naive and CD45RA-negative memory subsets. This clone was observed many times. The genes are TRBV16 and TRBJ1-5; no clear D. Sequencing was carried out using memory CD4+ T cells from PBMCs. Subset specified: CD45RA-negative fraction. The receptor was isolated from a man younger than 35 in good health. Some clones in this sample may be carry-over from other donors' samples. The CDR3 region is CASSQQRNQPQHF. The CDR3 region has the DNA TGTGCCAGCAGCCAACAACGCAATCAGCCCCAGCATTTT. The full variable domain, rest sourced from reference TRBV16 and TRBJ1-5, is GEEVAQTPKHLVRGEGQKAKLYCAPIKGHSYVFWYQQVLKNEFKFLISFQNENVFDETGMPKERFSAKCLPNSPCSLEIQATKLEDSAVYFCASSQQRNQPQHFGDGTRLSIL.